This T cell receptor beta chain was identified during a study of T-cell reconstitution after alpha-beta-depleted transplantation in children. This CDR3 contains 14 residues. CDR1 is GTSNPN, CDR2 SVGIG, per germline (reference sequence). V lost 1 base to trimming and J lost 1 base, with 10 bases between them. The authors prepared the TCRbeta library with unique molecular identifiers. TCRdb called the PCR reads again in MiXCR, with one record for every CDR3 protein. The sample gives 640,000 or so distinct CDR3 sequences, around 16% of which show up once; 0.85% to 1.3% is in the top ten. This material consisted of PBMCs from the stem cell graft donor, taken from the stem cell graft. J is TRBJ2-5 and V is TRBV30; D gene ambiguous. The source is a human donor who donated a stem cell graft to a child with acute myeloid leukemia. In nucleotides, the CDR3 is TGTGCCTGGAGTGCCCGCGGATTCCAAGAGACCCAGTACTTC. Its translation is CAWSARGFQETQYF. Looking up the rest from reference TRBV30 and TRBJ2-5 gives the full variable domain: SQTIHQWPATLVQPVGSPLSLECTVEGTSNPNLYWYRQAAGRGLQLLFYSVGIGQISSEVPQNLSASRPQDRQFILSSKKLLLSDSGFYLCAWSARGFQETQYFGPGTRLLVL.